This T cell receptor (beta chain) appears in the sequencing data of a study of cytomegalovirus exposure and HLA in healthy donors. The wider study: A prior study identified 110 million or so unique TCR beta sequences from 200 million or so T cells.

Points from the study as a whole: Later analysis associated a missense DCLRE1C variant with TCR beta V- and J-gene trimming. TCR beta chains numbering under 200 were designated cytomegalovirus-associated. According to a later analysis, donors in an Asian-associated ancestry cluster reportedly had fewer N-insertions than the 666-donor mean.

PCR employed 60 Vbeta and 13 Jbeta primers. Libraries were prepared by immunoSEQ multiplex PCR; TCRdb keeps only in-frame clonotypes and omits some of them. The sample has approximately 150,000 clones, approximately 81% seen once. In the case of this clone: What it binds is not known.

Trimming shortened V by 0 bases and J by 5 bases, and 14 bases separated the two germline ends. Germline CDR1 reads SGHDN; CDR2 reads FVKESK. There are 15 residues in the CDR3. The source material was PBMCs. The sequence derives from a woman younger than 45 in good health and CMV-seropositive. This rearrangement joins TRBV14 to TRBJ2-7, with a tentative D call TRBD1 (6 bases). The DNA of the CDR3 is TGTGCCAGCAGCCAAGACAAAAGGGGGTGGAACGAGCAGTACTTC. This encodes CASSQDKRGWNEQYF.